These 25 T cell receptor beta chains came from one sample sequenced in a study of tumor-infiltrating lymphocytes in primary liver carcinoma. Germline DNA was also extracted, while the blood RNA originated from unsorted whole blood. Using a constant-region primer together with ProtoScript II reverse transcriptase, TCR beta cDNA was made from 500 to 650 ng of total RNA. Nested multiplex PCR, run for three rounds with slightly modified ARM-PCR, yielded TCR beta libraries. A C-beta reverse primer and TRBV1-TRBV30 forward primers served in each of the first two PCR rounds, at about 10 cycles apiece. From the multiplex PCR reads, TCRdb called clonotypes with MiXCR, one entry per CDR3 protein. The repertoire includes fewer than 400,000 distinct CDR3 sequences, roughly two thirds of them detected once, and approximately 9.4% sits in the top ten. Sequences were obtained from peripheral blood. These receptor sequences come from a man aged 35-49 years with primary liver carcinoma and hepatitis B virus infection.

A remark on this clonotype: This could be a read error, since a much larger clone is one nucleotide away. The rearrangement joins TRBV11-2 to TRBJ2-7; D might be TRBD2 (5 bases). Trimming took off 1 base at V and 5 bases at J, with 15 bases between the two ends. Germline CDR1 SGHAT, CDR2 FQNNGV. The CDR3 runs to 15 residues. In DNA, the CDR3 is TGTGCCAGCAGCTTAGCTAAGGTCGGGGTGGACGAGCAGTACTTC. Translation gives CASSLAKVGVDEQYF.

A note on this clonotype: Since a much larger clone is just one base distant, this may be a read error. The genes are TRBV29-1 and TRBJ2-3; the D gene is possibly TRBD2 (6 bases). This CDR3 is built from 16 residues. CDR1 is SQVTM and CDR2 is ANQGSEA in the germline V gene. V lost 4 bases and J lost 3, with 20 bases in between. As DNA, the CDR3 is TGCAGCGTTGTAGATGGAGGGAGGACTAATACAGATACGCAGTATTTT. This gives the protein CSVVDGGRTNTDTQYF.

This clonotype was picked up a small number of times. The chain has TRBV30 and TRBJ2-5; D remains ambiguous. V lost 1 base and J lost 5, with 11 bases in between. Germline CDR1 reads GTSNPN; CDR2 reads SVGIG (reference sequence). The CDR3 runs to 13 residues. This CDR3 is CAWSALGPETQYF. CDR3 sequence (DNA): TGTGCCTGGAGTGCGCTCGGCCCCGAGACCCAGTACTTC.

This clonotype was observed many times. J is TRBJ1-5 and V is TRBV6-6; unclear D gene. This CDR3 is 13 amino acids long. CDR1 and CDR2 (germline): MNHNY, SVGAGI (reference sequence). V lost 6 bases to trimming and J lost 0 bases, with 6 bases between them. The CDR3 loop reads CASRADSNQPQHF. CDR3 in DNA: TGTGCCAGCAGAGCAGATAGCAATCAGCCCCAGCATTTT.

CDR3 bases: TGTGCCTGCGGAGTCCTCATTACGCAGTATTTT. It encodes CACGVLITQYF. V usage is TRBV7-9 and J usage is TRBJ2-3; D gene uncertain. The CDR3 loop spans 11 amino acids. Germline V CDR1 and CDR2: SEHNR, FQNEAQ (reference sequence). V lost 11 bases, J lost 8 bases, and 14 bases lay in between.

This clonotype came up once. The CDR3: CASSPPTSGRARANEQFF. The CDR3 coding sequence is TGTGCCAGCAGCCCCCCGACTAGCGGGAGGGCCAGGGCCAATGAGCAGTTCTTC. This sequence joins TRBV7-9 and TRBJ2-1; 14 bases fit TRBD2. V dropped 5 bases and J dropped 6; count of bases not matched to a gene: 12. The CDR3 loop spans 18 amino acids. Germline V CDR1 and CDR2: SEHNR, FQNEAQ (reference sequence).

In the case of this clonotype: One end of the junction varies from germline; a read error may be responsible. The genes are TRBV5-1 and TRBJ2-7; 8 nucleotides agree with TRBD2. CDR1 and CDR2 (germline): SGHRS, YFSETQ. This CDR3 has 13 residues. This CDR3 is CACRLSGSHEQYF. CDR3 coding DNA: TGCGCCTGCAGATTGAGCGGGAGCCACGAGCAGTACTTC.

Concerning this clonotype: This may arise from a read error, as a much more abundant clone is one base away. V gene TRBV29-1 combines with J gene TRBJ2-1, with 10 bases that match TRBD1. Germline CDR1 is SQVTM and CDR2 is ANQGSEA. V trimming: 7 bases; J trimming: 8 bases; junction bases outside the gene matches: 11. CDR3 size: 14 residues. CDR3 DNA: TGCAGCGCCGGTGGCGGACAGGGGGGGGATGAGCAGTTCTTC. Residues: CSAGGGQGGDEQFF.

V usage is TRBV4-1 and J usage is TRBJ2-7; 7 bases are a match to TRBD2. The CDR3 consists of 16 residues. Germline-derived CDR1 and CDR2 are MGHRA and YSYEKL. The junction had 8 bases not matched to a gene; V was cut back by 2 bases and J by 1 base. The CDR3 DNA reads TGCGCCAGCAGCCAATCCTTTGGGGGGGTTTCCTACGAGCAGTACTTC. It specifies CASSQSFGGVSYEQYF.

This clonotype was observed at least ten times. The chain couples TRBV6-1 to TRBJ2-2; the D gene could be TRBD1 or TRBD2 (5 bases each). The CDR3 length is 17 residues. Trimming removed 4 bases at V and 2 bases at J, with 17 bases between. Germline V gene sequence: CDR1 MNHNS, CDR2 SASEGT. CDR3 region: CASSAQGRTPNTGELFF. The DNA of the CDR3 is TGTGCCAGCAGTGCGCAGGGACGGACTCCCAACACCGGGGAGCTGTTTTTT.

This sequence joins TRBV10-3 and TRBJ1-3; possibly TRBD1 for D (6 bases). The V end lost 0 bases, the J end lost 1 base, and 7 bases lay between the germline ends. This CDR3 has 15 residues. Germline values: CDR1 ENHRY, CDR2 SYGVKD. The CDR3 DNA reads TGTGCCATCAGTGAGTCAAGGGGGTCTGGAAACACCATATATTTT. It yields the protein CAISESRGSGNTIYF.

This clonotype was seen a single time. This clone may be a read error of a much larger clone one base away. The V call is TRBV29-1, the J call TRBJ1-1; D remains unclear. CDR3 length equals 12 residues. Germline V gene sequence: CDR1 SQVTM, CDR2 ANQGSEA. With 4 bases removed from V and 10 bases from J, the gap between germline ends came to 16 bases. The CDR3 DNA sequence: TGCAGCGTTGGCGCCAGAGGTGGAGGAGCTTTCTTT. Protein sequence: CSVGARGGGAFF.

The CDR3 DNA is TGTGCCAGCTCACCCAGGGACAGAATATCCTACAATGAGCAGTTCTTC. Translation gives CASSPRDRISYNEQFF. This chain joins TRBV18 and TRBJ2-1; the match to TRBD1 covers 7 bases. Looked up from germline, CDR1 is KGHSH and CDR2 is LQKENI. The length of the CDR3 is 16 residues. V lost 3 bases and J lost 1; bases outside the gene matches: 6.

By sample fraction, this clonotype is medium-sized. The genes are TRBV11-1 and TRBJ2-3, with 7 bases fitting TRBD1. V was pared by 5 bases and J by 1 base, with 6 bases of the junction left unmatched. Germline loops: CDR1 SGHAT, CDR2 FQDESV (reference sequence). This CDR3 contains 15 residues. The CDR3 coding sequence is TGTGCCAGCAGCCAGGGGGTTGGGGGCACAGATACGCAGTATTTT. Translating gives CASSQGVGGTDTQYF.

The CDR3 nucleotides read TGTGCCAGCAGCTTGGGCCTACAGGGGTTCGCCGGGGAGCTGTTTTTT. It translates to CASSLGLQGFAGELFF. The genes are TRBV5-4 and TRBJ2-2; TRBD1 aligns across 7 bases. CDR1 and CDR2 (germline): SGHNT, YYREEE (reference sequence). V shed 0 bases, J shed 6 bases, and the junction held 8 bases outside the gene matches. The CDR3 spans 16 residues.

Comments on this clonotype: The junction does not match germline at one end; this may be a read error. V usage is TRBV25-1 and J usage is TRBJ1-6; tentatively, D is TRBD1 (6 bases). CDR3 length: 13 amino acids. Germline V lookup: CDR1 MGHDK, CDR2 SYGVNS. CDR3 region: CANKRTDNSPLHF. CDR3 nucleotides: TGTGCCAACAAGCGGACAGATAATTCGCCCCTCCACTTT.

Points on this clonotype: Possible read error: a much larger clone is one base away. The chain couples TRBV6-2 or TRBV6-3 to TRBJ1-1; D possibly corresponds to TRBD1 (5 bases). Trimming pared 6 bases from V and 3 bases from J, leaving 17 bases between. Per germline, CDR1 MNHEY and CDR2 SVGEGT. The CDR3 contains 15 residues. The CDR3 loop is CASRRSTDRYTEAFF. The CDR3 region has the DNA TGTGCCAGCAGACGCTCGACAGATAGGTACACTGAAGCTTTCTTT.

With respect to this clonotype: It may be a read error: a sequence one base away is much more abundant. Because the CDR3 is missing its conserved closing phenylalanine or tryptophan, this is likely a read error. The V and J genes are TRBV29-1 and TRBJ2-7, with 7 positions matching TRBD1. CDR3 size: 14 residues. CDR1 SQVTM and CDR2 ANQGSEA come from the germline V gene. V gave up 1 base and J gave up 3 bases; unmatched junction bases: 6. CDR3 sequence reads: CSVEGGQSNYEQYL. CDR3 coding DNA: TGCAGCGTTGAAGGGGGACAGTCCAACTACGAGCAGTACCTC.

About this clonotype: A much larger clone lies a single base off, so this may be a read error. The rearrangement uses TRBV10-3 and TRBJ1-1, with no clear D. CDR3 length: 13 residues. Trimming took off 8 bases at V and 2 bases at J, with 12 bases between the two ends. Germline CDR1 and CDR2: ENHRY and SYGVKD. CDR3 in amino acids: CAIVSSENTEAFF. CDR3 in DNA: TGTGCCATCGTGTCCAGTGAAAACACTGAAGCTTTCTTT.

With regard to this clonotype: Being one base from a much bigger clone, this may be a read error. The V call is TRBV6-1, the J call TRBJ2-1, with 7 bases that match TRBD2. The CDR3 totals 15 residues. The V gene end was trimmed by 8 bases and the J gene end by 1 base; junction bases not matched to a gene: 8. CDR1 and CDR2 from the germline V gene are MNHNS and SASEGT. Written as DNA, the CDR3 is TGTGCCAGCCCTCTAGCGGCCCAGTCCTACAATGAGCAGTTCTTC. This encodes CASPLAAQSYNEQFF.

The chain employs TRBV7-8 and TRBJ2-2, with D perhaps TRBD1 or TRBD2 (6 bases each). CDR1 is SGHVS, CDR2 FQNEAQ, per germline. The CDR3 totals 16 residues. Trimming left V 5 bases short and J 4 bases short, with 17 bases between. The CDR3 DNA follows: TGTGCCAGCAGCCCGCGGGGAATAGGGGGCACCGGGGAGCTGTTTTTT. Its protein is CASSPRGIGGTGELFF.

Concerning this clonotype itself: A much larger clone differs by one base, so this may be a read error. The genes are TRBV11-2 and TRBJ2-1, with D perhaps matching TRBD1 (6 bases). CDR1 is SGHAT and CDR2 is FQNNGV in the germline V gene. Trimming cost V 4 bases and J 6 bases, with 16 bases left between them. The CDR3 totals 15 residues. The CDR3 loop reads CASSSHQTGSNEQFF. CDR3 nucleotides: TGTGCCAGCAGCTCCCATCAAACAGGGAGCAATGAGCAGTTCTTC. Based on the CDR3 plus reference TRBV11-2 and TRBJ2-1, the full variable domain is EAGVAQSPRYKIIEKRQSVAFWCNPISGHATLYWYQQILGQGPKLLIQFQNNGVVDDSQLPKDRFSAERLKGVDSTLKIQPAKLEDSAVYLCASSSHQTGSNEQFFGPGTRLTVL.

This clonotype has more than one count but fewer than ten. This chain uses TRBV7-9 with TRBJ1-2; D is unclear. Germline CDR1 reads SEHNR; CDR2 reads FQNEAQ (reference sequence). There are 12 residues in the CDR3. Trimming left V 5 bases short and J 3 bases short, with 7 bases between. CDR3 nucleotides: TGTGCCAGCAGCAAGGAAGACTATGGCTACACCTTC. This encodes CASSKEDYGYTF.

This clonotype was recorded many times. CDR3 sequence: CASSRQASGAPDTQYF. Written as DNA, the CDR3 is TGCGCCAGCAGTCGACAGGCTAGCGGGGCCCCTGATACGCAGTATTTT. J is TRBJ2-3 and V is TRBV4-3; 9 bases fit TRBD2. V lost 6 bases to trimming and J lost 6 bases; unmatched junction nucleotides: 13. CDR3 length equals 16 residues. Germline CDR1 is LGHNA and CDR2 is YSLEER.

About this clonotype: This may be a read error, as it is one base from a much larger clone. This chain links TRBV29-1 with TRBJ1-1; D might be TRBD1 (5 bases). The CDR3 has 13 amino acids. Germline V CDR1 and CDR2: SQVTM, ANQGSEA. CDR3: CSSQGSISQGASF. DNA for the CDR3: TGCAGCTCTCAGGGCAGTATAAGTCAAGGAGCTTCCTTT.